Listed below are T cell receptor beta chains from one sample, sequenced in a study of cytomegalovirus exposure and HLA in healthy donors. The data were produced by immunoSEQ multiplex PCR, yet TCRdb's version contains in-frame clones alone and is incomplete. The data hold tens of thousands of clones, with 70% observed a single time. Input material: PBMCs. These receptors all come from a woman in her forties or fifties in good health and CMV-seronegative. The CDR3 runs from the conserved cysteine through the conserved F or W. D genes are given only for firm matches. Clone size is given for some rows only: seen once, a few or many times, or a class if the clone is expanded.

size | length | D | J | V | CDR3 | DNA
NA | 13 | NA | TRBJ1-5 | TRBV6-1 | CASSDRFGQPQHF | TGTGCCAGCAGTGACAGGTTTGGTCAGCCCCAGCATTTT
NA | 13 | NA | TRBJ2-1 | TRBV5-1 | CASSLTGNNEQFF | TGCGCCAGCAGCTTGACAGGTAACAATGAGCAGTTCTTC
once | 15 | TRBD1 | TRBJ2-5 | TRBV25-1 | CASSDSGGPGETQYF | TGTGCCAGCAGTGATTCAGGGGGCCCGGGGGAGACCCAGTACTTC
NA | 12 | NA | TRBJ2-7 | TRBV5-1 | CASKGEAYEQYF | TGCGCCAGCAAAGGGGAAGCCTACGAGCAGTACTTC
NA | 15 | NA | TRBJ2-7 | TRBV6-1 | CASSREGQGTYEQYF | TGTGCCAGCAGTCGGGAGGGACAGGGCACCTACGAGCAGTACTTC
NA | 15 | TRBD1 | TRBJ2-5 | TRBV28 | CASSPTGGGKETQYF | TGTGCCAGCAGTCCGACAGGGGGCGGGAAAGAGACCCAGTACTTC
NA | 13 | NA | TRBJ1-4 | TRBV10-3 | CAISAGVREKLFF | TGTGCCATCAGTGCAGGGGTTCGGGAAAAACTGTTTTTT
NA | 11 | NA | TRBJ1-4 | TRBV23-1 | CATRVEEKLFF | TGCGCCACCAGGGTGGAGGAAAAACTGTTTTTT
NA | 15 | TRBD2 | TRBJ2-1 | TRBV5-1 | CASSLSGLAGGPRFF | TGCGCCAGCAGCCTCTCCGGACTAGCGGGAGGGCCTAGGTTCTTC
NA | 15 | NA | TRBJ2-3 | TRBV29-1 | CSVVRGISSTDTQYF | TGCAGCGTTGTCCGCGGAATTTCTAGCACAGATACGCAGTATTTT
NA | 14 | NA | TRBJ1-1 | TRBV28 | CASRAAGENTEAFF | TGTGCCAGCAGGGCGGCCGGAGAGAACACTGAAGCTTTCTTT
NA | 13 | NA | TRBJ1-3 | TRBV9 | CASSVLRGDTIYF | TGTGCCAGCAGCGTCCTACGAGGTGACACCATATATTTT
NA | 13 | TRBD1 | TRBJ2-1 | TRBV29-1 | CSVVRTGGNEQFF | TGCAGCGTTGTAAGGACAGGGGGCAATGAGCAGTTCTTC
NA | 14 | NA | TRBJ1-1 | TRBV5-6 | CASSLFGGASEAFF | TGTGCCAGCAGCTTGTTCGGGGGAGCCTCTGAAGCTTTCTTT
few | 15 | TRBD1 | TRBJ2-7 | TRBV5-1 | CASSLESGTGHEQYF | TGCGCCAGCAGCTTGGAGTCCGGGACAGGGCACGAGCAGTACTTC
NA | 12 | NA | TRBJ1-3 | TRBV28 | CASTGPGNTIYF | TGTGCCAGCACAGGGCCGGGAAACACCATATATTTT
NA | 13 | NA | TRBJ2-5 | TRBV10-1 | CASSVVREETQYF | TGCGCCAGCAGTGTGGTGAGAGAAGAGACCCAGTACTTC
NA | 14 | NA | TRBJ1-5 | TRBV2 | CASSEARQNQPQHF | TGTGCCAGCAGTGAAGCACGACAGAATCAGCCCCAGCATTTT
NA | 15 | NA | TRBJ1-1 | TRBV11-3 | CASSLAGGQGTEAFF | TGTGCCAGCAGCTTAGCGGGGGGACAAGGCACTGAAGCTTTCTTT
few | 16 | TRBD1 | TRBJ1-5 | TRBV12-5 | CASGIQTGTSNQPQHF | TGTGCTAGTGGTATCCAGACAGGGACCAGCAATCAGCCCCAGCATTTT
few | 16 | NA | TRBJ1-1 | TRBV29-1 | CSVVPLRGKGDTEAFF | TGCAGCGTTGTCCCTCTCAGGGGAAAGGGAGACACTGAAGCTTTCTTT
few | 15 | TRBD2 | TRBJ2-7 | TRBV29-1 | CSVGAPGGSSYEQYF | TGCAGCGTTGGGGCTCCGGGGGGGAGCTCCTACGAGCAGTACTTC